This T cell receptor beta chain was retrieved from a study of blood T cell repertoires in COVID-19. The overall study: Samples of COVID-19 (acute and convalescent) were obtained from the United States, Italy and Spain. Sources were T cells, B-cell-depleted T cells, or PBMCs; the material itself was cDNA or gDNA.

Authors' data handling: Reference gene primers were amplified, and this amplification served to estimate nucleated cell counts. Only in-frame clones appear in the TCRdb table, and some are missing; sequencing was by immunoSEQ multiplex PCR. V, J and clone size derive from that table, while D and trimming were established from the DNA sequence. The sample includes 69,000 or so clones, nearly 90% of them seen just once. With 3 bases removed from V and 4 bases from J, the gap between germline ends came to 10 bases. This CDR3 has 13 residues. CDR1 and CDR2 from the germline V gene are SGHRS and YFSETQ. The sequencing input was peripheral blood. V usage is TRBV5-1 and J usage is TRBJ2-5; TRBD2 might be the D (5 bases). The TCR originated in a man over 45 with acute or convalescent COVID-19. The CDR3 reads CASSSRRGETQYF. The CDR3 nucleotides read TGCGCCAGCAGCTCAAGACGGGGAGAGACCCAGTACTTC.